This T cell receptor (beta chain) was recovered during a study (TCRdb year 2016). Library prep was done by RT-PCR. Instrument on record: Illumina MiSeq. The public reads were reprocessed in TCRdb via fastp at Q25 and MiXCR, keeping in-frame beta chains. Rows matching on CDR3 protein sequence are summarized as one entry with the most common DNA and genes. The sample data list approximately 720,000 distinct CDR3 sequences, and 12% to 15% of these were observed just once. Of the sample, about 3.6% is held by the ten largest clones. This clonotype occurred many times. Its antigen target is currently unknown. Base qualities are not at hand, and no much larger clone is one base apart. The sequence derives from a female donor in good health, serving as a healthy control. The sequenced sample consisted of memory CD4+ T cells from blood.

The nucleotide sequence reads TGCGCCAGCAGCTTGGAACCACATAACTATGGCTACACCTTC. Its protein is CASSLEPHNYGYTF. The chain links TRBV5-1 with TRBJ1-2, with the D segment identity uncertain. Reading the germline V gene gives CDR1 SGHRS and CDR2 YFSETQ. Taken from cysteine to phenylalanine, the CDR3 has 14 residues. The DNA shown is the 42-base CDR3, in frame from base 1. V and J lose 0 bases and 1 base, and a span of 7 bases separates them.